This T cell receptor (beta chain) was documented in a study of human T cells and chemical hapten exposure. Each CDR3 protein is one row after TCRdb ran MiXCR on the RACE reads. The sample holds around 180,000 distinct CDR3 sequences, about 31% seen once. Per germline, CDR1 LNHDA and CDR2 SQIVND (reference sequence). This CDR3 spans 12 amino acids. V shed 1 base and J 9 bases; nucleotides not matched to a gene: 0. The sample's time point: pre-sensitization, week 0. As for treatment: therapeutic diphenylcyclopropenone sensitization with weekly scalp DPC. This chain links TRBV19 with TRBJ2-1, with 7 positions matching TRBD2. The sample in question was whole blood, obtained in connection with sensitization to the hapten diphenylcyclopropenone (DPC). The sequence was collected from a woman aged 25 to 39 with alopecia areata. Some clones in this sample may be carry-over from other donors' samples. This chain's CDR3 is CASSIAGGEQFF. The CDR3 nucleotides are TGTGCCAGTAGTATAGCGGGAGGTGAGCAGTTCTTC.